The rows below give T cell receptor beta chains drawn from one sample of a study of shared clonotypes between healthy human individuals. Repertoires were generated with immunoSEQ multiplex PCR, while TCRdb's copy carries only in-frame clones and drops some. The sample carries about 490,000 clones, about three quarters recorded once. Source material: PBMCs. The receptor set was obtained from a woman in her forties in good health. Some clones in this sample may be carry-over from other donors' samples. Each CDR3 is given with its conserved first and last residue. A D gene is named only where the DNA matches it firmly. Rows may omit the clone size; those that give it use once, few, many or a size class.

size	J	V	D	DNA	CDR3
-	TRBJ2-2	TRBV2	TRBD2	TGTGCCAGCAGGGCCCTCACTCCCCTACGGACTAGCGGGGGAGACACCGGGGAGCTGTTTTTT	CASRALTPLRTSGGDTGELFF
many	TRBJ2-7	TRBV11-1	TRBD1	TGTGCCAGCAGCTTAGCGGTGAGAACAGGGGGACTGGGGTCCTACGAGCAGTACTTC	CASSLAVRTGGLGSYEQYF
-	TRBJ2-7	TRBV7-9	-	TGTGCCAGCAGCCGAATCGGGGGCTACGAGCAGTACTTC	CASSRIGGYEQYF
once	TRBJ1-2	TRBV5-6	-	TGTGCCAGCAGGTGGGATGGTTTTGGCTATGGCTACACCTTC	CASRWDGFGYGYTF
few	TRBJ2-1	TRBV9	TRBD2	TGTGCCAGCAGCGTAGATGGACTAGCGGGAGGCGGGATATATAATGAGCAGTTCTTC	CASSVDGLAGGGIYNEQFF
-	TRBJ2-7	TRBV5-1	-	TGCGCCAGCAGCTTGGGTCCCGAGCAGTACTTC	CASSLGPEQYF
-	TRBJ2-7	TRBV21-1	-	TGTGCCAGCAGCAAAGTCATCACTCCCTACGAGCAGTACTTC	CASSKVITPYEQYF
many	TRBJ2-7	TRBV14	-	TGTGCCAGCAGCCAAGATCGCGCCAGCTCCTACGAGCAGTACTTC	CASSQDRASSYEQYF
-	TRBJ2-6	TRBV7-9	-	TGTGCCAGCAGCCGATGGAGCTCTGGGGCCAACGTCCTGACTTTC	CASSRWSSGANVLTF
-	TRBJ1-2	TRBV10-3	-	TGTGCCATCAGTGGGCCCGGACAACCTAACTATGGCTACACCTTC	CAISGPGQPNYGYTF
few	TRBJ2-1	TRBV10-2	TRBD2	TGCGCCAGCAGTGAGTCGACGCTAGCGGGAAGAGATGAGCAGTTCTTC	CASSESTLAGRDEQFF
-	TRBJ2-1	TRBV9	TRBD2	TGTGCCAGCAGCGTAGCAGCGGGAGGGAAGAATGAGCAGTTCTTC	CASSVAAGGKNEQFF
-	TRBJ2-3	TRBV7-9	-	TGTGCCAGCAGCTTAGGGTCCGGGAGTTGGTTCACAGATACGCAGTATTTT	CASSLGSGSWFTDTQYF
-	TRBJ2-7	TRBV27	TRBD2	TGTGCCAGCAGTCTCCCCGGGACTAGCGATTACGAGCAGTACTTC	CASSLPGTSDYEQYF
-	TRBJ2-3	TRBV30	TRBD2	TGTGCCTGGAGCCCCATGACTAGCGGACGCACAGATACGCAGTATTTT	CAWSPMTSGRTDTQYF
-	TRBJ2-2	TRBV6-4	TRBD2	TGTGCCAGCTCTGCGGGAGTGGAGACCGGGGAGCTGTTTTTT	CASSAGVETGELFF
-	TRBJ2-2	TRBV11-2	-	TGTGCCAGCAGCCCTCTTCTTGGAGTCTCCGGGGAGCTGCTTTTT	CASSPLLGVSGELLF
-	TRBJ2-7	TRBV29-1	TRBD1	TGCAGCGTTGAAAGGTGGTCTTGGACAGGGGGCAGGGAGCAGTACTTC	CSVERWSWTGGREQYF
-	TRBJ2-1	TRBV6-4	-	TGTGCACGGCGGTGGGCCTGGGGTGAGCAGTTCTTC	CARRWAWGEQFF
-	TRBJ2-7	TRBV19	TRBD1	TGTGCCAGTAGTACAGGGACAGGGGGGTCCTACGAGCAGTACTTC	CASSTGTGGSYEQYF
few	TRBJ2-5	TRBV5-4	TRBD2	TGTGCCAGCAGCCCGGAGGGACTAGCGGGGGTAGGGGAGACCCAGTACTTC	CASSPEGLAGVGETQYF
-	TRBJ1-1	TRBV5-4	TRBD1	TGTGCCAGCAGCTTCCCCCCCGGGACAGGGGTTAAGGAAGCTTTCTTT	CASSFPPGTGVKEAFF
-	TRBJ2-1	TRBV30	TRBD2	TGTGCCTGGACCCCTAGCTGGGCTAGCGGGAACAATGAGCAGTTCTTC	CAWTPSWASGNNEQFF
-	TRBJ2-5	TRBV5-1	TRBD2	TGCGCCAGCAGCCCGCGGACTAGCGGGAGCTTAGGGCCAGAGACCCAGTACTTC	CASSPRTSGSLGPETQYF
-	TRBJ2-7	TRBV21-1	-	TGTGCCAGCACTACAGCGGTTAAGGGACCCGACAGGGGGTTTGACTACGAGCAGTACTTC	CASTTAVKGPDRGFDYEQYF
-	TRBJ1-5	TRBV28	-	TGTGCCAGCAGCGCCGGGGGGGCCTGGAGCAATCAGCCCCAGCATTTT	CASSAGGAWSNQPQHF
-	TRBJ2-1	TRBV2	-	TGTGCCAGCCGTTTGGGCTCCTACAATGAGCAGTTCTTC	CASRLGSYNEQFF
once	TRBJ2-1	TRBV6-5	-	TGTGCCAGCAGTTTTCCGGGGTCCAATGAGCAGTTCTTC	CASSFPGSNEQFF
-	TRBJ1-2	TRBV29-1	TRBD1	TGCAGCGCATCTTGGACAGGGCAGGCAAATGGCTACACCTTC	CSASWTGQANGYTF
-	TRBJ2-1	TRBV15	-	TGTGCCACCAGCAGAGATCTTCGACTAGTCCCTTTCAATGAGCAGTTCTTC	CATSRDLRLVPFNEQFF
-	TRBJ2-3	TRBV5-1	TRBD2	TGCGCCAGCAGCTTGGCGGGACTAGCGGGAGCCACCACAGATACGCAGTATTTT	CASSLAGLAGATTDTQYF
-	TRBJ1-1	TRBV7-9	-	TGTGCCAGCAGCTTAGCCAATCAGCCAAGACGGAGCCTGAACACTGAAGCTTTCTTT	CASSLANQPRRSLNTEAFF
-	TRBJ2-7	TRBV11-2	TRBD1	TGTGCCAGCAGCCGATACTACAGGGGCGACGAGCAGTACTTC	CASSRYYRGDEQYF
-	TRBJ2-7	TRBV5-5	TRBD1	TGTGCCAGCAGCCAGCTGACAGGGGCTCCTGCCGGGCAGTACTTC	CASSQLTGAPAGQYF
-	TRBJ2-5	TRBV2	-	TGTGCCAGCAATGAGGGCCAAGGGACCCAGTACTTC	CASNEGQGTQYF
-	TRBJ1-4	TRBV7-2	TRBD1	TGTGCCAGCAGCCCCCAGACAGGGCATAATGAAAAACTGTTTTTT	CASSPQTGHNEKLFF
-	TRBJ2-1	TRBV30	-	TGTGCCTGGCTACCTTCGGGGACCTACAATGGGCAGTTCTTC	CAWLPSGTYNGQFF
few	TRBJ1-2	TRBV11-2	TRBD1	TGTGCCAGCAGCCCCAGGGGGCAGGGCTACACCTTC	CASSPRGQGYTF
-	TRBJ2-5	TRBV28	-	TGTGCCAGCAGTACTCACTCCTACGGGCGTATGGAGACCCAGTACTTC	CASSTHSYGRMETQYF
few	TRBJ2-5	TRBV18	TRBD2	TGTGCCAGCTCACCCCAGGCGGCGGCTAGCGGACAAGAGACCCAGTACTTC	CASSPQAAASGQETQYF
few	TRBJ2-7	TRBV5-1	TRBD2	TGCGCCAGCAGCTTGGCGCTAGCGGGAGCGGGGGAGCAGTACTTC	CASSLALAGAGEQYF